The 5 T cell receptor beta chains below come from one sample, sequenced in a study of T cell repertoires in cytomegalovirus infection. The antigens for these receptors are not known. TCRdb independently ran MiXCR on the reads; one entry per CDR3 protein. The table has 310,000 or so distinct CDR3 sequences, 20% to 25% seen once. Sequenced material: cultured PBMCs, taken from culture after CMV antigen stimulation. The receptors originated from a human donor in good health (CMV status not recorded). Some clones in this sample may be carry-over from other donors' samples.

This clonotype was picked up many times. The chain recombines TRBV7-2 with TRBJ2-2; D assignment may be TRBD1 or TRBD2 (5 bases each). V was shortened by 5 bases and J by 4 bases, with 11 bases between the two germline ends. Looked up from germline, CDR1 is SGHTA and CDR2 is FQGNSA. This CDR3 is built from 14 residues. CDR3 sequence: CASSRDGFTGELFF. The CDR3, as DNA: TGTGCCAGCAGCCGGGACGGGTTCACCGGGGAGCTGTTTTTT.

V gene TRBV15 combines with J gene TRBJ1-5; D not certain. The CDR3 has 18 amino acids. V was clipped by 0 bases and J by 2 bases, with 17 bases between them. Germline V CDR1 and CDR2: LNHNV, YYDKDF (reference sequence). The CDR3 here is CATSRESGGIKGNQPQHF. The CDR3 DNA reads TGTGCCACCAGCAGAGAGTCTGGCGGGATTAAAGGCAATCAGCCCCAGCATTTT.

The chain's CDR3 is CASSSGTSGRTDTQYF. DNA for the CDR3: TGTGCCAGCAGTTCCGGGACTAGCGGGAGAACAGATACGCAGTATTTT. The rearrangement joins TRBV6-6 to TRBJ2-3; 14 bases agree with TRBD2. V shed 4 bases and J 3 bases; nucleotides not matched to a gene: 3. CDR3 length equals 16 residues. CDR1 MNHNY and CDR2 SVGAGI come from the germline V gene (reference sequence).

This chain joins TRBV19 and TRBJ2-6; tentative D call: TRBD1 (5 bases). The ends were cut back, 5 bases at V and 0 bases at J, with 14 bases in the middle. The CDR3 covers 17 residues. Germline assignment: CDR1 LNHDA and CDR2 SQIVND (reference sequence). As DNA, the CDR3 is TGTGCCAGTAGTTCAGGGCTCCCTCTCTCTGGGGCCAACGTCCTGACTTTC. This encodes CASSSGLPLSGANVLTF.

This clonotype was observed a few times. The V call is TRBV12-3 or TRBV12-4, the J call TRBJ1-5; a weak D match, TRBD1 (5 bases). CDR3 length equals 13 residues. The ends were cut back, 5 bases at V and 9 bases at J, with 14 bases in the middle. The CDR3 coding sequence is TGTGCCAGCAGTCGCAGGGATGGTCCGCCCCAGCATTTT. It yields the protein CASSRRDGPPQHF.